This TCR beta chain was identified during a study of response to subunit inactivated influenza vaccine. A single record per CDR3 protein comes from TCRdb applying MiXCR to the RT-PCR reads. The profile shows 500,000 to 600,000 distinct CDR3 sequences, over 9% of them singletons. Trimming stripped 6 bases from V and 5 bases from J, with 17 bases between. This CDR3 has 14 residues. Germline assignment: CDR1 MNHNS and CDR2 SASEGT. This clonotype was detected only a few times. In addition, the sample was reused for a study of T cells expressing NK-cell markers. That report adds: A 5'RACE template switching approach incorporating UMIs was used to make TCR beta cDNA. It was sorted CD3+CD56-NKG2C+, CD3+CD56+NKG2C- and CD3+CD56+NKG2C+ T cells that provided the TCR beta repertoires. NKG2C+ dominant clonotypes from 5 to 7 donors made up roughly 1.0-7.0% of CD8+ T cells. Whether expanded NKG2C+ T cell clones were HCMV specific stayed uncertain.

The receptor was derived from a man aged 45-60 years who received an inactivated influenza vaccine. Sequencing used PBMCs from blood, obtained on the day of vaccination. The rearrangement links TRBV6-1 to TRBJ2-7, with a possible D match to TRBD1 (6 bases). The CDR3 loop is CASSQGPLHDEQYF. For the CDR3, the DNA is TGTGCCAGCAGCCAGGGGCCGTTGCACGACGAGCAGTACTTC.